The source of this T cell receptor beta chain is a study of shared clonotypes between healthy human individuals. The repertoire was sequenced with immunoSEQ multiplex PCR; TCRdb's copy has only in-frame clones and lacks some. The sample yields 2 million to 2.5 million clones, approximately 94% seen once. The TCR sequence derives from a man younger than 35 in good health. The sequenced material came from naive CD4+ T cells sorted from blood. Noted subset: CD45RA+ positively selected.

This CDR3 is CASSLAEEGGYEQYF. The DNA of the CDR3 is TGTGCCAGCAGCTTGGCCGAAGAGGGTGGGTACGAGCAGTACTTC. This sequence joins TRBV5-8 and TRBJ2-7, with D perhaps TRBD2 (5 bases). CDR1 and CDR2 (germline): SGHTS, YDEGEE. The CDR3 runs to 15 residues. V was shortened by 0 bases and J by 4 bases, with 14 bases between the two germline ends.